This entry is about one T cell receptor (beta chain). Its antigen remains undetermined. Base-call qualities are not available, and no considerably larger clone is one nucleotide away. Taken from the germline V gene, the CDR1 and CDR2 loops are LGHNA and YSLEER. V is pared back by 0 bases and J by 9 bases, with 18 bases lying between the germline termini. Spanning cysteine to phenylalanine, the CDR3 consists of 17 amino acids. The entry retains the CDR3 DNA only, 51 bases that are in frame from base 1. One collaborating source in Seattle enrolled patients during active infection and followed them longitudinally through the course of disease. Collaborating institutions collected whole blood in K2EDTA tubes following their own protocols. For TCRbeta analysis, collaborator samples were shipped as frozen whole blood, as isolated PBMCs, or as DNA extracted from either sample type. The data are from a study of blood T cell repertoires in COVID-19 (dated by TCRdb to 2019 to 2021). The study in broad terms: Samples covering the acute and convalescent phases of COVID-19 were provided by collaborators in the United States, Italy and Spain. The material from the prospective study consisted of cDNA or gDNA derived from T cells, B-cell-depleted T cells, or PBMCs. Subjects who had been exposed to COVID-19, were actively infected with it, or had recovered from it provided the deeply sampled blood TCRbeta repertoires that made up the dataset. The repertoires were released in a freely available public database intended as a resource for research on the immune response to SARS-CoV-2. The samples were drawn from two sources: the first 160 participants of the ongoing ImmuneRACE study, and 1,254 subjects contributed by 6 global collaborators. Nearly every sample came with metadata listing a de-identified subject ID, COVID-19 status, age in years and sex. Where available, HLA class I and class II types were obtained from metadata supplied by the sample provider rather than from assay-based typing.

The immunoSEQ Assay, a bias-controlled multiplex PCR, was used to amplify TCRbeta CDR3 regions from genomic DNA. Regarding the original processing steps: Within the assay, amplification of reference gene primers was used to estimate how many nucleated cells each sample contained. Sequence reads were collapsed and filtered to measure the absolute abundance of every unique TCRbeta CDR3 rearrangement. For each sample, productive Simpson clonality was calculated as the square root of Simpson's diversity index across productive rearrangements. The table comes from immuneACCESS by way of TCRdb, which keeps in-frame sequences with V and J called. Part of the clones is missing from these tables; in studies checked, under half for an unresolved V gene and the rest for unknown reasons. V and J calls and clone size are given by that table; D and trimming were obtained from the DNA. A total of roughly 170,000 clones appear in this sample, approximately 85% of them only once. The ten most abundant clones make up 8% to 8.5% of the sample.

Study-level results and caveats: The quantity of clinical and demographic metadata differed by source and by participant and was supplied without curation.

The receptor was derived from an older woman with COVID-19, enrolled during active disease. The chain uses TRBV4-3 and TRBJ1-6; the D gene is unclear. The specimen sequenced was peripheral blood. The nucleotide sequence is TGCGCCAGCAGCCAAGATGTCCCCGATCGGCGAGGTTCACCCCTCCACTTT. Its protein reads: CASSQDVPDRRGSPLHF.